This is a list of T cell receptor beta chains from one sample in a study of blood T cell repertoires in COVID-19. Assay used: immunoSEQ multiplex PCR; TCRdb lists only in-frame clones, some missing. The sample carries 85,000 to 120,000 clones, 70% to 80% recorded once. Material for sequencing was peripheral blood. The origin of the receptors is a man aged 80 or over with COVID-19, enrolled during active disease. The CDR3 runs from the conserved cysteine through the conserved F or W. Fields, in order: J gene, V gene, CDR3 protein.

TRBJ2-2 | TRBV19 | CASSEVNTGELFF
TRBJ1-2 | TRBV24-1 | CATSDSTDYGYTF
TRBJ2-7 | TRBV9 | CASSAGEWGYEQYF
TRBJ2-3 | TRBV7-8 | CASSSPLAGGDTQYF
TRBJ2-1 | TRBV6-6 | CASSIPTGFNEQFF
TRBJ2-1 | TRBV4-2 | CASSQEPSGSNYNEQFF
TRBJ1-2 | TRBV2 | CASTRDRDYGYTF
TRBJ2-1 | TRBV30 | CAWSELAGGYNEQFF
TRBJ2-5 | TRBV3-1/TRBV3-2 | CASSQGREETQYF
TRBJ2-7 | TRBV7-2 | CASSLLAGGKSYEQYF
TRBJ1-6 | TRBV6-1 | CASSETVYNSPLHF
TRBJ2-3 | TRBV12-3/TRBV12-4 | CASTFADTQYF
TRBJ2-2 | TRBV7-2 | CASSLARWGRRAGELFF
TRBJ2-5 | TRBV28 | CASSPISGHYQETQYF
TRBJ2-1 | TRBV10-3 | CAIRGAERYNEQFF
TRBJ1-5 | TRBV2 | CASSERTGNQPQHF
TRBJ2-1 | TRBV7-3 | CASSFLGTSGGNEQFF
TRBJ1-2 | TRBV6-2/TRBV6-3 | CASSSGEDYGYTF
TRBJ2-5 | TRBV7-9 | CASSLGTGGSQETQYF
TRBJ2-7 | TRBV4-1 | CASKPRISGYEQYF
TRBJ1-4 | TRBV15 | CATFDGTSTNEKLFF
TRBJ1-1 | TRBV14 | CASSWDSRTEAFF
TRBJ2-7 | TRBV6-5 | CASSRTSGIFDEQYF
TRBJ1-2 | TRBV28 | CASSPSDRLGGYTF
TRBJ1-3 | TRBV27 | CASSFVRDGWYF
TRBJ2-3 | TRBV7-2 | CASSLSLTSGDTQYF
TRBJ1-6 | TRBV15 | CATSRGGAGDSPLHF
TRBJ2-7 | TRBV19 | CASTISLGGYEQYF
TRBJ2-2 | TRBV7-7 | CASSSRLAGVAGELFF
TRBJ2-7 | TRBV5-8 | CASSLGSGPTYEQYF
TRBJ2-2 | TRBV2 | CASSEGLLPTGELFF
TRBJ1-2 | TRBV5-4 | CASSDPGTGLGYTF
TRBJ2-2 | TRBV3-1/TRBV3-2 | CASSLRLAIAGELFF
TRBJ2-3 | TRBV6-5 | CASSYSGSTDTQYF
TRBJ2-1 | TRBV5-1 | CASSFGVLAGSYNEQFF
TRBJ2-7 | TRBV10-3 | CAISGGQLTYEQYF
TRBJ2-2 | TRBV2 | CASSELAGDTGELFF
TRBJ1-6 | TRBV6-1 | CASSGQGKQGGSYNSPLHF
TRBJ1-5 | TRBV15 | CATSRAGQGDQPQHF
TRBJ1-2 | TRBV5-4 | CASSLGTGFSGYTF
TRBJ2-3 | TRBV4-1 | CASSQRPVGAGGPSGTDTQYF